This is a list of T cell receptor beta chains from one sample in a study of blood T cell repertoires in COVID-19. The repertoire was sequenced with immunoSEQ multiplex PCR; TCRdb's copy has only in-frame clones and lacks some. In the table there are fewer than 350,000 clones, around nine tenths of which are singletons. The sample was PBMCs or T cells enriched from blood (not recorded which). The source is a man in his fifties or sixties who had recovered from COVID-19. Each CDR3 is given with its conserved first and last residue. The D gene is left open where the match is weak. Clone sizes are given selectively: once, few, many, or a class where the clone is expanded.

size: -
D: -
J: TRBJ1-5
V: TRBV10-1
CDR3: CASSDQGFQPQHF
DNA: TGCGCCAGCAGTGACCAGGGTTTTCAGCCCCAGCATTTT

size: -
D: -
J: TRBJ2-1
V: TRBV30
CDR3: CAWSPAYNEQFF
DNA: TGTGCCTGGAGTCCAGCGTACAATGAGCAGTTCTTC

size: -
D: -
J: TRBJ1-2
V: TRBV7-9
CDR3: CASSLIQTIYGYTF
DNA: TGTGCCAGCAGCTTAATACAGACGATTTATGGCTACACCTTC

size: -
D: -
J: TRBJ2-7
V: TRBV5-8
CDR3: CASTRRADRHYEQYF
DNA: TGTGCCAGCACCCGACGTGCGGACAGACACTACGAGCAGTACTTC

size: -
D: -
J: TRBJ1-3
V: TRBV7-9
CDR3: CASSSEPQGLGGNTIYF
DNA: TGTGCCAGCAGCTCAGAACCACAGGGTTTAGGCGGAAACACCATATATTTT

size: -
D: -
J: TRBJ2-5
V: TRBV19
CDR3: CASSTTEETQYF
DNA: TGTGCCAGTAGTACTACGGAAGAGACCCAGTACTTC

size: -
D: TRBD1
J: TRBJ2-5
V: TRBV7-2
CDR3: CASSLLTGGYETQYF
DNA: TGTGCCAGCAGCCTACTGACAGGGGGCTATGAGACCCAGTACTTC

size: -
D: TRBD1
J: TRBJ2-7
V: TRBV2
CDR3: CASSGGWDRANF
DNA: TGTGCCAGCAGTGGGGGTTGGGACAGGGCAAACTTC

size: -
D: -
J: TRBJ2-6
V: TRBV28
CDR3: CASSYGGSGANVLTF
DNA: TGTGCCAGCAGTTACGGGGGCTCTGGGGCCAACGTCCTGACTTTC

size: -
D: TRBD1
J: TRBJ1-5
V: TRBV2
CDR3: CASSGQGISQPQHF
DNA: TGTGCCAGCAGTGGACAGGGGATTTCTCAGCCCCAGCATTTT

size: -
D: -
J: TRBJ1-4
V: TRBV7-9
CDR3: CASSSVATNEKLFF
DNA: TGTGCCAGCAGCTCAGTTGCAACTAATGAAAAACTGTTTTTT

size: -
D: TRBD1
J: TRBJ1-6
V: TRBV5-1
CDR3: CASSSGQGNSPLHF
DNA: TGCGCCAGCAGCTCGGGACAGGGAAATTCACCCCTCCACTTT

size: -
D: -
J: TRBJ2-1
V: TRBV12-3/TRBV12-4
CDR3: CASRERGGNEQFF
DNA: TGTGCCAGCAGGGAAAGAGGGGGCAATGAGCAGTTCTTC

size: -
D: TRBD2
J: TRBJ2-7
V: TRBV18
CDR3: CASSPGQAGGPGQYF
DNA: TGTGCCAGCTCACCCGGACAAGCGGGAGGGCCGGGGCAGTACTTC

size: -
D: -
J: TRBJ2-7
V: TRBV6-5
CDR3: CASLEAYEQYF
DNA: TGTGCCAGCCTAGAGGCCTACGAGCAGTACTTC

size: -
D: -
J: TRBJ1-2
V: TRBV6-5
CDR3: CASRPGDYGYTF
DNA: TGTGCCAGCAGGCCAGGGGACTATGGCTACACCTTC

size: once
D: TRBD1
J: TRBJ1-1
V: TRBV18
CDR3: CASSPLLRQGNTEAFF
DNA: TGTGCCAGCTCACCACTTTTACGACAGGGGAACACTGAAGCTTTCTTT

size: -
D: TRBD2
J: TRBJ2-1
V: TRBV5-5
CDR3: CASSFKPPQAGGPNEQFF
DNA: TGTGCCAGCAGCTTTAAGCCTCCCCAAGCGGGAGGGCCTAATGAGCAGTTCTTC

size: -
D: -
J: TRBJ1-2
V: TRBV7-9
CDR3: CASSLAPRGVDGYTF
DNA: TGTGCCAGCAGCTTAGCGCCACGGGGAGTGGACGGCTACACCTTC

size: -
D: TRBD1
J: TRBJ2-5
V: TRBV6-5
CDR3: CASSRTGQGATQYF
DNA: TGTGCCAGCAGTAGGACAGGGCAGGGGGCGACCCAGTACTTC

size: once
D: TRBD2
J: TRBJ2-3
V: TRBV24-1
CDR3: CATSDPREGTDTQYF
DNA: TGTGCCACCAGTGACCCCCGGGAGGGCACAGATACGCAGTATTTT

size: -
D: TRBD1
J: TRBJ2-5
V: TRBV4-1
CDR3: CASSQAGTGAETQYF
DNA: TGCGCCAGCAGCCAAGCGGGGACAGGGGCAGAGACCCAGTACTTC

size: -
D: TRBD2
J: TRBJ2-2
V: TRBV15
CDR3: CATSRPGLAALGTGELFF
DNA: TGTGCCACCAGCAGACCCGGACTAGCAGCTCTGGGTACCGGGGAGCTGTTTTTT

size: -
D: -
J: TRBJ2-6
V: TRBV27
CDR3: CASSLFSVTGISGANVLTF
DNA: TGTGCCAGCAGTTTATTTAGTGTGACAGGCATCTCTGGGGCCAACGTCCTGACTTTC

size: once
D: -
J: TRBJ1-1
V: TRBV18
CDR3: CASSPRTENTEAFF
DNA: TGTGCCAGCTCACCCCGGACAGAAAACACTGAAGCTTTCTTT

size: -
D: -
J: TRBJ2-5
V: TRBV15
CDR3: CATSRGWAIQETQYF
DNA: TGTGCCACCAGCAGAGGTTGGGCAATTCAAGAGACCCAGTACTTC

size: -
D: -
J: TRBJ1-4
V: TRBV5-1
CDR3: CASSRAGPANEKLFF
DNA: TGCGCCAGCAGCCGGGCGGGGCCGGCTAATGAAAAACTGTTTTTT

size: -
D: TRBD2
J: TRBJ2-7
V: TRBV10-3
CDR3: CAISDSGSSYEQYF
DNA: TGTGCCATCAGTGATAGCGGGAGCTCCTACGAGCAGTACTTC

size: -
D: -
J: TRBJ1-1
V: TRBV7-2
CDR3: CASSLASGSVSVFF
DNA: TGTGCCAGCAGCTTAGCCAGCGGTAGTGTGTCGGTTTTCTTT

size: -
D: TRBD2
J: TRBJ2-7
V: TRBV4-3
CDR3: CASSQDIAGVREQYF
DNA: TGCGCCAGCAGCCAAGATATTGCGGGAGTGAGAGAGCAGTACTTC

size: -
D: -
J: TRBJ2-5
V: TRBV6-5
CDR3: CASSYLGARETQYF
DNA: TGTGCCAGCAGTTACTTAGGGGCGCGGGAGACCCAGTACTTC

size: -
D: TRBD2
J: TRBJ2-3
V: TRBV25-1
CDR3: CASSVPSGRWGTDTQYF
DNA: TGTGCCAGCAGTGTCCCTAGCGGGAGGTGGGGAACAGATACGCAGTATTTT

size: -
D: TRBD1
J: TRBJ2-7
V: TRBV6-5
CDR3: CASTMDRVYEQYF
DNA: TGTGCCAGCACCATGGACAGGGTCTACGAGCAGTACTTC

size: -
D: TRBD1
J: TRBJ1-1
V: TRBV6-1
CDR3: CASSERGQGTEAFF
DNA: TGTGCCAGCAGTGAAAGGGGGCAGGGCACTGAAGCTTTCTTT

size: -
D: -
J: TRBJ2-7
V: TRBV7-9
CDR3: CASSFGESTYEQYF
DNA: TGTGCCAGCAGCTTTGGAGAGAGCACCTACGAGCAGTACTTC